This TCR beta chain originates from a study of T-cell reconstitution after alpha-beta-depleted transplantation in children. Unique molecular identifiers were built into the TCRbeta library. MiXCR was run by TCRdb on the PCR reads, yielding one entry per CDR3 protein. The sample holds hundreds of thousands of distinct CDR3 sequences, about 16% seen once. This clonotype was seen a handful of times. What it recognizes is unknown. The CDR3 consists of 21 residues. V trimming: 6 bases; J trimming: 2 bases; junction bases outside the gene matches: 23. Germline CDR1 and CDR2: MNHEY and SMNVEV (reference sequence). Study findings and constraints: Counts and diversity of T cells one year after transplant came mostly from newly produced T cells. For some patients, TCRbeta diversity was high at day 60 because of recipient T cells and thymic progenitors that survived.

The sample in question was PBMCs, mostly from graft donor cells, obtained 360 days after TCRalphabeta/CD19-depleted stem cell transplant. This receptor was taken from a male patient younger than 18 who had a stem cell transplant for acute lymphoblastic leukemia, so the T cells may come from the graft donor. This sequence joins TRBV27 and TRBJ2-2; 8 bases match TRBD2. The chain's CDR3 is CASSPLGGETGGLPNTGELFF. The DNA for the CDR3 is TGTGCCAGCAGCCCGCTTGGGGGGGAGACGGGAGGGCTCCCAAACACCGGGGAGCTGTTTTTT.